The sample holds many counts of the clone carrying this TCR beta chain. Molecular barcoding with unique molecular identifiers was used for the TCRbeta library. TCRdb reanalysed the PCR reads using MiXCR and keeps one entry per CDR3 protein. The sample consists of approximately 240,000 distinct CDR3 sequences, approximately 9.7% of them appearing once. This specimen comes from a study of T-cell reconstitution after alpha-beta-depleted transplantation in children. CDR3 length equals 12 residues. The germline V gene has CDR1 DFQATT and CDR2 SNEGSKA (reference sequence). V lost 1 base, J lost 2 bases, and 6 bases lay in between.

This sequence joins TRBV20-1 and TRBJ2-7; D is uncertain. The clonotype was recovered from a human donor who donated a stem cell graft to a child with SCID. Sequencing was performed on PBMCs from the stem cell graft donor, taken from the stem cell graft. CDR3 sequence (DNA): TGCAGTGCTAGAGCTCTTCCCTACGAGCAGTACTTC. Translation: CSARALPYEQYF.